Listed here are 3 T cell receptor beta chains from one sample, sequenced in a study of T cells in localized non-small cell lung cancer. Repertoires were generated with immunoSEQ multiplex PCR, while TCRdb's copy carries only in-frame clones and drops some. This table has around 96,000 clones, approximately 91% appearing once. The starting material was PBMCs, obtained before any cancer treatment. These receptors came from a woman aged 35 to 70 with stage II squamous cell lung carcinoma.

The rearrangement links TRBV29-1 to TRBJ2-7, with unresolved D. The CDR3 sequence is 12 residues long. Trimming stripped 3 bases from V and 2 bases from J, with 8 bases between. The germline gives CDR1 SQVTM, CDR2 ANQGSEA. CDR3 DNA: TGCAGCGTTGACCGCGGACCCTACGAGCAGTACTTC. It encodes CSVDRGPYEQYF.

The chain carries TRBV18 and TRBJ1-2; weak D call: TRBD1 (6 bases). CDR3 length: 14 residues. V lost 5 bases, J lost 3 bases, and 13 bases lay in between. Germline values: CDR1 KGHSH, CDR2 LQKENI. CDR3 protein: CASSSQRGDYGYTF. Here the CDR3 DNA reads TGTGCCAGCTCATCGCAAAGGGGGGACTATGGCTACACCTTC.

The rearrangement joins TRBV28 to TRBJ1-1, with D maybe TRBD1 (6 bases). This CDR3 contains 14 residues. The ends were cut back, 5 bases at V and 7 bases at J, with 17 bases in the middle. Germline CDR1 reads MDHEN; CDR2 reads SYDVKM. The CDR3 spells CASSTKGGGIEAFF. As DNA, the CDR3 is TGTGCCAGCAGTACCAAAGGGGGAGGAATTGAAGCTTTCTTT. The entire variable domain, with the rest obtained from reference TRBV28 and TRBJ1-1, is as follows: DVKVTQSSRYLVKRTGEKVFLECVQDMDHENMFWYRQDPGLGLRLIYFSYDVKMKEKGDIPEGYSVSREKKERFSLILESASTNQTSMYLCASSTKGGGIEAFFGQGTRLTVV.